The rows below give T cell receptor beta chains drawn from one sample of a study of blood T cell repertoires in COVID-19. The protocol was immunoSEQ multiplex PCR, while the TCRdb copy is restricted to in-frame clones and leaves out a portion. The repertoire holds roughly 400,000 clones, with approximately 89% as singletons. The source material was PBMCs or T cells enriched from blood (not recorded which). The receptors come from a woman aged 25 to 39 who had recovered from COVID-19. Both conserved end residues are part of each CDR3. The order of the fields is V gene, D gene, clone size, J gene, CDR3 protein, CDR3 DNA. The D gene is left open where the match is weak. The size of a clone is reported for some rows only, either as once, few or many, or as a class for expanded clones.

V gene: TRBV5-1; D gene: .; clone size: .; J gene: TRBJ1-2; CDR3 protein: CASSPGWVVPTGYTF; CDR3 DNA: TGCGCCAGCAGCCCGGGATGGGTGGTACCCACTGGCTACACCTTC
V gene: TRBV4-3; D gene: .; clone size: .; J gene: TRBJ2-7; CDR3 protein: CASSSDAAYEQYF; CDR3 DNA: TGCGCCAGCAGCTCTGATGCGGCCTACGAGCAGTACTTC
V gene: TRBV18; D gene: .; clone size: .; J gene: TRBJ1-2; CDR3 protein: CASSPRHPNYGYTF; CDR3 DNA: TGTGCCAGCTCACCACGGCACCCCAACTATGGCTACACCTTC
V gene: TRBV10-3; D gene: .; clone size: once; J gene: TRBJ1-4; CDR3 protein: CAISADSHNEKLFF; CDR3 DNA: TGTGCCATCAGTGCGGACAGCCACAATGAAAAACTGTTTTTT
V gene: TRBV7-3; D gene: .; clone size: .; J gene: TRBJ1-1; CDR3 protein: CASSLGGRNTEAFF; CDR3 DNA: TGTGCCAGCAGCTTAGGGGGCCGGAACACTGAAGCTTTCTTT
V gene: TRBV11-3; D gene: .; clone size: .; J gene: TRBJ2-6; CDR3 protein: CASSLDGSASGANVLTF; CDR3 DNA: TGTGCCAGCAGCTTAGACGGGTCGGCCTCTGGGGCCAACGTCCTGACTTTC
V gene: TRBV12-5; D gene: TRBD1; clone size: .; J gene: TRBJ1-4; CDR3 protein: CASGLRRGTGDEKLFF; CDR3 DNA: TGTGCTAGTGGTTTGCGGCGGGGGACAGGGGATGAAAAACTGTTTTTT
V gene: TRBV15; D gene: TRBD1; clone size: .; J gene: TRBJ1-1; CDR3 protein: CATSSAGGTEAFF; CDR3 DNA: TGTGCCACCAGCTCAGCAGGGGGCACTGAAGCTTTCTTT
V gene: TRBV27; D gene: TRBD1; clone size: .; J gene: TRBJ1-6; CDR3 protein: CASSLLQGAHGWLLHF; CDR3 DNA: TGTGCCAGCAGTTTGCTACAGGGGGCGCACGGATGGCTCCTCCACTTT
V gene: TRBV12-3/TRBV12-4; D gene: .; clone size: .; J gene: TRBJ2-3; CDR3 protein: CASRTRSTDTQYF; CDR3 DNA: TGTGCCAGCAGAACTAGATCCACAGATACGCAGTATTTT
V gene: TRBV19; D gene: .; clone size: .; J gene: TRBJ1-4; CDR3 protein: CASSPRTRRTTNEKLFF; CDR3 DNA: TGTGCCAGTAGTCCACGGACAAGGAGAACGACTAATGAAAAACTGTTTTTT
V gene: TRBV6-2/TRBV6-3; D gene: .; clone size: .; J gene: TRBJ1-2; CDR3 protein: CASGRGGNGYTF; CDR3 DNA: TGTGCCAGCGGCCGCGGGGGGAACGGCTACACCTTC
V gene: TRBV28; D gene: .; clone size: .; J gene: TRBJ1-1; CDR3 protein: CASSPYTGLYAEAFF; CDR3 DNA: TGTGCCAGCAGTCCTTATACAGGGCTGTACGCTGAAGCTTTCTTT
V gene: TRBV7-3; D gene: TRBD1; clone size: .; J gene: TRBJ2-3; CDR3 protein: CASSAGQGADTQYF; CDR3 DNA: TGTGCCAGCAGCGCGGGACAGGGAGCAGATACGCAGTATTTT
V gene: TRBV7-6; D gene: TRBD2; clone size: .; J gene: TRBJ2-1; CDR3 protein: CASSSPREGPGENEQFF; CDR3 DNA: TGTGCCAGCAGCTCCCCTCGGGAGGGGCCTGGGGAGAATGAGCAGTTCTTC
V gene: TRBV18; D gene: TRBD1; clone size: .; J gene: TRBJ1-5; CDR3 protein: CASSAGQGSIQPQHF; CDR3 DNA: TGTGCCAGCTCAGCGGGACAGGGAAGTATTCAGCCCCAGCATTTT
V gene: TRBV12-3/TRBV12-4; D gene: TRBD2; clone size: .; J gene: TRBJ2-7; CDR3 protein: CASSTGTRYEQYF; CDR3 DNA: TGTGCCAGCAGTACCGGGACTAGGTACGAGCAGTACTTC
V gene: TRBV11-3; D gene: .; clone size: .; J gene: TRBJ2-7; CDR3 protein: CASSLLLGGEQYF; CDR3 DNA: TGTGCCAGCAGCCTCCTCCTAGGGGGCGAGCAGTACTTC
V gene: TRBV7-9; D gene: TRBD2; clone size: .; J gene: TRBJ2-1; CDR3 protein: CASSLAGRGGSYNEQFF; CDR3 DNA: TGTGCCAGCAGCTTAGCAGGGCGGGGGGGCTCCTACAATGAGCAGTTCTTC
V gene: TRBV4-3; D gene: TRBD1; clone size: .; J gene: TRBJ2-7; CDR3 protein: CASSQDRVETGGGNSYEQYF; CDR3 DNA: TGCGCCAGCAGCCAAGATCGTGTAGAGACAGGGGGCGGAAACTCCTACGAGCAGTACTTC
V gene: TRBV7-9; D gene: TRBD1; clone size: .; J gene: TRBJ1-3; CDR3 protein: CASSLGTGSGNTIYF; CDR3 DNA: TGTGCCAGCAGCTTAGGGACAGGGTCAGGAAACACCATATATTTT
V gene: TRBV5-1; D gene: TRBD2; clone size: .; J gene: TRBJ2-1; CDR3 protein: CASSNQLAGVPEQFF; CDR3 DNA: TGCGCCAGCAGCAACCAACTAGCGGGAGTTCCTGAGCAGTTCTTC
V gene: TRBV7-9; D gene: TRBD1; clone size: .; J gene: TRBJ1-2; CDR3 protein: CASSRTGITNYGYTF; CDR3 DNA: TGTGCCAGCAGCCGGACAGGGATTACAAACTATGGCTACACCTTC
V gene: TRBV4-2; D gene: .; clone size: .; J gene: TRBJ2-7; CDR3 protein: CASSQEGASEQYF; CDR3 DNA: TGTGCCAGCAGCCAAGAGGGGGCCTCCGAGCAGTACTTC
V gene: TRBV19; D gene: .; clone size: .; J gene: TRBJ2-7; CDR3 protein: CASSMTGTSYEQYF; CDR3 DNA: TGTGCCAGTAGTATGACAGGGACTTCCTACGAGCAGTACTTC
V gene: TRBV28; D gene: .; clone size: .; J gene: TRBJ1-6; CDR3 protein: CASSFRVSPLHF; CDR3 DNA: TGTGCCAGCAGTTTCAGGGTTTCACCCCTCCACTTT
V gene: TRBV5-5; D gene: .; clone size: .; J gene: TRBJ1-5; CDR3 protein: CASSLGVGGTASQHF; CDR3 DNA: TGTGCCAGCAGCTTGGGTGTTGGGGGGACGGCGTCCCAGCATTTT
V gene: TRBV10-3; D gene: .; clone size: .; J gene: TRBJ1-5; CDR3 protein: CAIGTPPSNQPQHF; CDR3 DNA: TGTGCCATTGGGACACCCCCGAGCAATCAGCCCCAGCATTTT
V gene: TRBV4-2; D gene: .; clone size: .; J gene: TRBJ1-6; CDR3 protein: CASSQGLRGGSPLHF; CDR3 DNA: TGTGCCAGCAGCCAGGGACTAAGAGGTGGTTCACCCCTCCACTTT
V gene: TRBV28; D gene: .; clone size: .; J gene: TRBJ2-1; CDR3 protein: CASRETSGPPSYNEQFF; CDR3 DNA: TGTGCCAGCAGAGAAACCAGCGGACCGCCTTCCTACAATGAGCAGTTCTTC
V gene: TRBV7-9; D gene: .; clone size: .; J gene: TRBJ1-2; CDR3 protein: CASSLGTAGYTF; CDR3 DNA: TGTGCCAGCAGCTTAGGGACAGCCGGCTACACCTTC
V gene: TRBV27; D gene: TRBD1; clone size: .; J gene: TRBJ1-2; CDR3 protein: CASSDHRGPYTF; CDR3 DNA: TGTGCCAGCAGTGACCACAGGGGGCCCTACACCTTC
V gene: TRBV30; D gene: TRBD1; clone size: .; J gene: TRBJ2-7; CDR3 protein: CAWLDRGGYEQYF; CDR3 DNA: TGTGCCTGGTTGGACAGGGGAGGGTACGAGCAGTACTTC
V gene: TRBV10-3; D gene: TRBD1; clone size: .; J gene: TRBJ1-2; CDR3 protein: CAISRGLDGYTF; CDR3 DNA: TGTGCCATCAGCAGGGGGCTGGATGGCTACACCTTC
V gene: TRBV7-2; D gene: TRBD2; clone size: .; J gene: TRBJ2-3; CDR3 protein: CASSLNSRLAGTDTQYF; CDR3 DNA: TGTGCCAGCAGCTTAAATTCCCGACTAGCGGGCACAGATACGCAGTATTTT
V gene: TRBV19; D gene: TRBD1; clone size: once; J gene: TRBJ1-4; CDR3 protein: CASKTGTGGAQVEKLFF; CDR3 DNA: TGTGCCAGTAAAACTGGGACAGGGGGCGCACAGGTTGAAAAACTGTTTTTT
V gene: TRBV12-3/TRBV12-4; D gene: .; clone size: .; J gene: TRBJ2-1; CDR3 protein: CATESRGYNEQFF; CDR3 DNA: TGTGCCACGGAGAGCAGGGGTTACAATGAGCAGTTCTTC
V gene: TRBV12-5; D gene: .; clone size: .; J gene: TRBJ1-2; CDR3 protein: CASGLSAGYGYTF; CDR3 DNA: TGTGCTAGTGGTTTGAGTGCGGGGTATGGCTACACCTTC
V gene: TRBV5-1; D gene: TRBD1; clone size: .; J gene: TRBJ2-3; CDR3 protein: CASSLYGDRGADTQYF; CDR3 DNA: TGCGCCAGCAGCTTGTACGGGGACAGGGGGGCCGATACGCAGTATTTT
V gene: TRBV7-9; D gene: TRBD1; clone size: .; J gene: TRBJ2-3; CDR3 protein: CASSQWTGVDTQYF; CDR3 DNA: TGTGCCAGCAGCCAATGGACAGGGGTCGATACGCAGTATTTT
V gene: TRBV30; D gene: .; clone size: .; J gene: TRBJ1-1; CDR3 protein: CACKGGRDTEAFF; CDR3 DNA: TGTGCCTGTAAGGGGGGGCGGGACACTGAAGCTTTCTTT
V gene: TRBV11-2; D gene: .; clone size: .; J gene: TRBJ2-3; CDR3 protein: CASSPQNRADTQYF; CDR3 DNA: TGTGCCAGCAGCCCGCAAAACAGGGCAGATACGCAGTATTTT
V gene: TRBV27; D gene: .; clone size: .; J gene: TRBJ1-6; CDR3 protein: CASSLSAGPNNSPLHF; CDR3 DNA: TGTGCCAGCAGTTTATCAGCGGGGCCTAATAATTCACCCCTCCACTTT
V gene: TRBV21-1; D gene: .; clone size: .; J gene: TRBJ2-1; CDR3 protein: CASSKVQGRKIYNEQFF; CDR3 DNA: TGTGCCAGCAGCAAAGTACAGGGCAGGAAAATCTACAATGAGCAGTTCTTC
V gene: TRBV4-2; D gene: .; clone size: .; J gene: TRBJ2-7; CDR3 protein: CASSQDLGSTHYYEQYF; CDR3 DNA: TGTGCCAGCAGCCAAGATCTAGGATCAACTCACTATTACGAGCAGTACTTC
V gene: TRBV18; D gene: .; clone size: .; J gene: TRBJ2-1; CDR3 protein: CASSQQGYNEQFF; CDR3 DNA: TGTGCCAGCTCACAGCAGGGGTACAATGAGCAGTTCTTC
V gene: TRBV5-1; D gene: .; clone size: .; J gene: TRBJ2-1; CDR3 protein: CASSPDNEQFF; CDR3 DNA: TGCGCCAGCAGCCCCGACAATGAGCAGTTCTTC